The T cell receptor (beta chain) described here comes from a study of T cell responses to AZD1222 COVID-19 vaccine. Notes on the study in general: Seropositive AZD1222 recipients at baseline numbered only five or six. Along spike, vaccine-associated CD4 TCRs were found throughout, with dominance at 160-218 and 743-854. No day 14 peak samples; only post-peak repertoires were characterized.

In the case of this clone: The antigen remains unidentified.

Germline V CDR1 and CDR2: GTSNPN, SVGIG (reference sequence). The CDR3 is made up of 13 amino acids. V was shortened by 0 bases and J by 1 base, with 6 bases between the two germline ends. TCRdb keeps only in-frame clones here, not all; method: immunoSEQ multiplex PCR. The table includes about 86,000 clones, about 88% detected once. Timing groups of about 4 and about 12 weeks for second doses were pooled. Here the sequenced sample was peripheral blood, taken 28 days after the second AZD1222 dose. This TCR came from an adult who received the AZD1222 COVID-19 vaccine. The J gene is TRBJ1-1, the V gene TRBV30; D gene uncertain. CDR3 nucleotides: TGTGCCTGGAGTGTTCAGTCGAACACTGAAGCTTTCTTT. This gives the protein CAWSVQSNTEAFF.